One T cell receptor (beta chain) is described in this entry. A much larger clone lies one base from this, so it may be a read error. The data were taken from a study of identical twins' blood T cells. As for the study in general: Roughly 6 alpha and roughly 6 beta libraries together yielded tens of millions of reads.

The CDR3 totals 15 residues. Germline CDR1 and CDR2: MDHEN and SYDVKM. Each CDR3 protein is one row after TCRdb ran MiXCR on the 5' RACE reads. The sample lists hundreds of thousands of distinct CDR3 sequences; roughly 31% were seen once. The donors were healthy female monozygous twins, three pairs in total. The genes are TRBV28 and TRBJ1-2; D is unresolved. The TCR comes from a woman between 18 and 55 years old in good health. Input material: PBMCs. The CDR3 sequence: CAGSLARSKEDGYTF. The CDR3 DNA sequence: TGTGCCGGCAGTTTGGCGAGGTCAAAAGAGGATGGCTACACCTTC.